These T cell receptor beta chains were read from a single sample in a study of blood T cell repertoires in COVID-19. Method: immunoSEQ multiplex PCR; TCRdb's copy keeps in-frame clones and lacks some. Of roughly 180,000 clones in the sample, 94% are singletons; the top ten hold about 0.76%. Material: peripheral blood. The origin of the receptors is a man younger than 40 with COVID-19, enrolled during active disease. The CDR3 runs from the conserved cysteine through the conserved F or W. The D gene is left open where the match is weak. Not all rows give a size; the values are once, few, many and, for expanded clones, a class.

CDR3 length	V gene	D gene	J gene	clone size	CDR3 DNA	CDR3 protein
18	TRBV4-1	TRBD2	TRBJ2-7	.	TGCGCCAGCAGCCTCCTCCCTAGCGGGGGGGGGTTCTCCTACGAGCAGTACTTC	CASSLLPSGGGFSYEQYF
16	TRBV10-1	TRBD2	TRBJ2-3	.	TGCGCCAGCAGTGAACTAGCGGGGGGACCCACAGATACGCAGTATTTT	CASSELAGGPTDTQYF
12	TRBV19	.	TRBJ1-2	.	TGTGCCAGTAGCGGAGAGCCGTATGGCTACACCTTC	CASSGEPYGYTF
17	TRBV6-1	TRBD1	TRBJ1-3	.	TGTGCCAGCAGTGACTGGACAGGGGGTTTGTCTGGAAACACCATATATTTT	CASSDWTGGLSGNTIYF
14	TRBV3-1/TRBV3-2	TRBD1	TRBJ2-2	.	TGTGCCAGCAGTCTACGGACAGGGACCGGGGAGCTGTTTTTT	CASSLRTGTGELFF
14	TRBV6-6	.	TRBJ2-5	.	TGTGCCAGCAGAGACGGACAGCTTCAAGAGACCCAGTACTTC	CASRDGQLQETQYF
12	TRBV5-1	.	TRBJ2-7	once	TGCGCCAGCAGCTCGCAGGGTTACGAGCAGTACTTC	CASSSQGYEQYF
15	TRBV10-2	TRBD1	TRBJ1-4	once	TGCGCCAGCAGGGGACAGGGCGAAGCTAATGAAAAACTGTTTTTT	CASRGQGEANEKLFF
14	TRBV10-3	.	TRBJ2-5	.	TGTGCCACCCATAATACAATGTCCGGGGAGACCCAGTACTTC	CATHNTMSGETQYF
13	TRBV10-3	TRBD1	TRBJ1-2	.	TGTGCCATCAGGGAGACAGGGTTTACGGGCTACACCTTC	CAIRETGFTGYTF
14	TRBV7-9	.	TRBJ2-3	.	TGTGCCAGCAGCTTAGGCCCAGGTGGAGATACGCAGTATTTT	CASSLGPGGDTQYF
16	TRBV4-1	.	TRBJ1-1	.	TGCGCCAGCAGCCAACCCACCCAGGGGTTGAACACTGAAGCTTTCTTT	CASSQPTQGLNTEAFF
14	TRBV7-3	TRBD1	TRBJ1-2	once	TGTGCCAGCAGCAGGGGACAGGGGGCGCATGGCTACACCTTC	CASSRGQGAHGYTF
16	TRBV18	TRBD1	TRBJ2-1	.	TGTGCCAGCTCACCTAAAACAGGGGGCACCTACAATGAGCAGTTCTTC	CASSPKTGGTYNEQFF
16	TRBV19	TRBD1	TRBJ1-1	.	TGTGCCAGTAGTACCGGGGGGGGACAGGGGAACACTGAAGCTTTCTTT	CASSTGGGQGNTEAFF
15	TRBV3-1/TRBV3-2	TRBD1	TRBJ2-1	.	TGTGCCAGCAGCCACCGACAGGGGCCTTACAATGAGCAGTTCTTC	CASSHRQGPYNEQFF
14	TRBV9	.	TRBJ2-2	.	TGTGCCAGCAGCGTAGGTGATAGCTTCAGGGAGCTGTTTTTT	CASSVGDSFRELFF
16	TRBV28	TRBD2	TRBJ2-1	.	TGTGCCAGCAGTTTAGAATGGCTAGCGGGGAACAATGAGCAGTTCTTC	CASSLEWLAGNNEQFF
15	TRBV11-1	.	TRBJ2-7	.	TGTGCCAGCAGCTTAGAGGGGCAAAGCTCCTACGAGCAGTACTTC	CASSLEGQSSYEQYF
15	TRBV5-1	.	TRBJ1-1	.	TGCGCCAGCAGCTTGGACGGGGGAATGAACACTGAAGCTTTCTTT	CASSLDGGMNTEAFF
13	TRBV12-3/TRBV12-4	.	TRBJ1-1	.	TGTGCCAGCAGTTTAAAAGGGAGGACTGAAGCTTTCTTT	CASSLKGRTEAFF
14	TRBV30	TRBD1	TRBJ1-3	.	TGTGCCTGCACTACAGGGGCGGCTGGAAACACCATATATTTT	CACTTGAAGNTIYF
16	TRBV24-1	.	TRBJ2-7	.	TGTGCCACCAGTGATGGGACTCCCGGGCCCTCCTACGAGCAGTACTTC	CATSDGTPGPSYEQYF
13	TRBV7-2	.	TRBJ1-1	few	TGTGCCAGCAGCTCCAATCAAGCCTCTACAGCTTTCTTT	CASSSNQASTAFF
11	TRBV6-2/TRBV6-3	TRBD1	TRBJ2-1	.	TGTGCCAGCAGTGACAGGGGGGAGCAGTTCTTC	CASSDRGEQFF
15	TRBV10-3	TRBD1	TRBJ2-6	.	TGTGCCATCAATAGGGGGACAGCTGGGGCCAACGTCCTGACTTTC	CAINRGTAGANVLTF
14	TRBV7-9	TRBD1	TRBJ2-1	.	TGTGCCAGCAGCTCCCGGACAGGTTCGAGTGAGCAGTTCTTC	CASSSRTGSSEQFF
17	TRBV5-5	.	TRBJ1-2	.	TGTGCCAGCAGCTTGGGGGGCAGGTCATCGACTAACTATGGCTACACCTTC	CASSLGGRSSTNYGYTF
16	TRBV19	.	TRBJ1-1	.	TGTGCCAGTAGGGACGACAGAGCGCCTCTGAACACTGAAGCTTTCTTT	CASRDDRAPLNTEAFF
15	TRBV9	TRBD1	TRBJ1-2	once	TGTGCCAGCAGCGAGCGGGACAGGGGGCCCTATGGCTACACCTTC	CASSERDRGPYGYTF
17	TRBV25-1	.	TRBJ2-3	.	TGTGCCAGCAGTGAAATTACAGGGGACTTTAGCACAGATACGCAGTATTTT	CASSEITGDFSTDTQYF
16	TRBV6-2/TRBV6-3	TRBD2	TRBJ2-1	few	TGTGCCAGCAGCCGCTTTCTGGCTAGCGGGGACAATGAGCAGTTCTTC	CASSRFLASGDNEQFF
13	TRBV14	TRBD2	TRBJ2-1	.	TGTGCCAGCAGCGCTCGGGGGGTTAATGAGCAGTTCTTC	CASSARGVNEQFF
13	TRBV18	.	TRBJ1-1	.	TGTGCCAGCTCACTCAAGGAGGTATCTGAAGCTTTCTTT	CASSLKEVSEAFF
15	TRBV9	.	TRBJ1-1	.	TGTGCCAGCGAGAGGCGTCAGGGAAGGGACACTGAAGCTTTCTTT	CASERRQGRDTEAFF
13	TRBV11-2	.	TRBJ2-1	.	TGTGCCAGCAGATGGCCAGGGATAAATGAGCAGTTCTTC	CASRWPGINEQFF
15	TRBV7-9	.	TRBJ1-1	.	TGTGCCAGCAGCTTAGCTGACACCCTTAGCACTGAAGCTTTCTTT	CASSLADTLSTEAFF
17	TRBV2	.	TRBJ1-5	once	TGTGCCAGCAGTGCACCCGCGGACACCCTTAGCAATCAGCCCCAGCATTTT	CASSAPADTLSNQPQHF
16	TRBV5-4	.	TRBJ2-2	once	TGTGCCAGCAGCTTCGGGTTCTCTGAAGGCACCGGGGAGCTGTTTTTT	CASSFGFSEGTGELFF
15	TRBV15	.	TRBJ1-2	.	TGTGCCACCAGCAGAGATCCGGGGTTTAACTATGGCTACACCTTC	CATSRDPGFNYGYTF
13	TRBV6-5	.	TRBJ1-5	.	TGTGCCAGCAGTCTAGCCGTAGGTCAGCCCCAGCATTTT	CASSLAVGQPQHF
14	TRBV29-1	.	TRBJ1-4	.	TGCAGCGTTGCCCTCGGAGGGGATAATGAAAAACTGTTTTTT	CSVALGGDNEKLFF
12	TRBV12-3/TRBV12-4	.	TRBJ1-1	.	TGTGCCAGCAGGAAACAGGATACTGAAGCTTTCTTT	CASRKQDTEAFF
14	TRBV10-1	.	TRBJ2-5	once	TGCGCCAGCAGTGAGTCGGACATATCGGAGACCCAGTACTTC	CASSESDISETQYF
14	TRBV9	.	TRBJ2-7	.	TGTGCCAGCAGCGCGGGGGTGAGCTCCTACGAGCAGTACTTC	CASSAGVSSYEQYF
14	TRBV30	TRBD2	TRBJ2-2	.	TGTGCCGGCTCCGGGACTAGCGCCACCGGGGAGCTGTTTTTT	CAGSGTSATGELFF
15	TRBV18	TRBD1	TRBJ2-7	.	TGTGCCAGCTCACCAAGGGACAGGGCCTCCTACGAGCAGTACTTC	CASSPRDRASYEQYF
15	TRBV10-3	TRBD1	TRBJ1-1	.	TGTGCCATCAGTGAGGGGGACAGGGGGAACACTGAAGCTTTCTTT	CAISEGDRGNTEAFF
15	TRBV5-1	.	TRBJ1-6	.	TGCGCCAGCAGCTTGCAGGAAATAGAAAATTCACCCCTCCACTTT	CASSLQEIENSPLHF
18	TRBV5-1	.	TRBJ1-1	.	TGCGCCAGCAGCTTTTCTTTCTTAGACAGCCAACAGAACACTGAAGCTTTCTTT	CASSFSFLDSQQNTEAFF
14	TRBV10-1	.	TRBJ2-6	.	TGCGCCAGCAGTGACAGCTCTGGGGCCAACGTCCTGACTTTC	CASSDSSGANVLTF
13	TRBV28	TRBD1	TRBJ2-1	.	TGTGCCGGAAGAGGACAGGTTGACAATGAGCAGTTCTTC	CAGRGQVDNEQFF
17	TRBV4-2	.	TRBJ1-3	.	TGTGCCAGCAGCCAAGTAAATACGGGGTACTCTGGAAACACCATATATTTT	CASSQVNTGYSGNTIYF